Below are 2 T cell receptor beta chains sequenced from a single sample in a study of cytomegalovirus exposure and HLA in healthy donors. It was with 60 Vbeta and 13 Jbeta primers that the PCR ran. Produced via immunoSEQ multiplex PCR; TCRdb's table is partial and in-frame only. The table includes roughly 150,000 clones, roughly 73% detected once. The sequencing sample was made of PBMCs. These receptors were collected from a man aged 18-30 years in good health and CMV-seropositive.

This chain links TRBV20-1 with TRBJ2-7, with D perhaps matching TRBD2 (6 bases). Germline CDR1 DFQATT, CDR2 SNEGSKA (reference sequence). The V end lost 5 bases, the J end lost 4 bases, and 9 bases lay between the germline ends. There are 11 residues in the CDR3. Here the CDR3 DNA reads TGCAGTGCTGCGCGGGGATACGAGCAGTACTTC. Translation: CSAARGYEQYF.

About this clone: The final CDR3 position lacks the conserved phenylalanine or tryptophan, pointing to a likely read error. V usage is TRBV7-9 and J usage is TRBJ2-2, with 9 bases lining up with TRBD2. Trimming at V came to 5 bases and at J to 2 bases, leaving 6 bases not matched to a gene. Germline-derived CDR1 and CDR2 are SEHNR and FQNEAQ (reference sequence). The CDR3 covers 16 residues. CDR3 sequence reads: CASSTLAGINTGELFI. The CDR3 region has the DNA TGTGCCAGCAGCACCCTAGCGGGGATAAACACCGGGGAGCTGTTTATT.